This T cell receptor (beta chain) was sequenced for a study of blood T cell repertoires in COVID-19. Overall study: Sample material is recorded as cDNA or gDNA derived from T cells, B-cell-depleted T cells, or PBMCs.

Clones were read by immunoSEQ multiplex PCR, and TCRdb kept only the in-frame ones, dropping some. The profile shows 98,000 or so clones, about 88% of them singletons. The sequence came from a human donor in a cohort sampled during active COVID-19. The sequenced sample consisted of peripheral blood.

The CDR3 DNA sequence: TGTGCCAGCAGAACGGGGAGGGGCAGGACTCAAGAGACCCAGTACTTC. It is translated as CASRTGRGRTQETQYF. The gene calls are TRBV5-4 and TRBJ2-5, with TRBD2 matching 7 bases. This CDR3 has 16 residues. Germline trimming cut 5 bases from V and 2 bases from J; bases unmatched to any gene: 12. Germline values: CDR1 SGHNT, CDR2 YYREEE (reference sequence).